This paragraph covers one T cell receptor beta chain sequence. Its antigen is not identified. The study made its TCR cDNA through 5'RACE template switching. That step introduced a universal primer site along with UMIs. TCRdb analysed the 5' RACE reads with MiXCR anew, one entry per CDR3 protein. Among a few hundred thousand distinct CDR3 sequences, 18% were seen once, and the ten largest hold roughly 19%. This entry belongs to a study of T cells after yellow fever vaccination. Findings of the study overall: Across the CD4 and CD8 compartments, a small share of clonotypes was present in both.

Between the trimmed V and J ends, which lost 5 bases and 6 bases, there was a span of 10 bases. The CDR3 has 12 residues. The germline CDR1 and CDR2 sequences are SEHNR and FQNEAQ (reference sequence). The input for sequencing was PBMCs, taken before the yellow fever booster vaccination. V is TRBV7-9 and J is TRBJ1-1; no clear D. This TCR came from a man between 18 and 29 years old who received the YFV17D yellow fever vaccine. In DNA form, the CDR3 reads TGTGCCAGCAGCCACAAGTTCTCTGAAGCTTTCTTT. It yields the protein CASSHKFSEAFF.